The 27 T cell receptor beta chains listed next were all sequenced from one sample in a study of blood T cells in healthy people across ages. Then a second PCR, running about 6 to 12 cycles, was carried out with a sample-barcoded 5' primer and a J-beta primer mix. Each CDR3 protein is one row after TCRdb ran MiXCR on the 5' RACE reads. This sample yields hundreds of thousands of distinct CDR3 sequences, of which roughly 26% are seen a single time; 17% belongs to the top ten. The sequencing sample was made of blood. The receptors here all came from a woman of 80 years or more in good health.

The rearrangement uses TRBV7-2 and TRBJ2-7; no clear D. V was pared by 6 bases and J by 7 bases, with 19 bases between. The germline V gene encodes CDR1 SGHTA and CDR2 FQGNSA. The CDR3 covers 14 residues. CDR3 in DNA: TGTGCCAGCAGACCCCTAGAGAGCCGCAATGAGCAGTACTTC. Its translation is CASRPLESRNEQYF.

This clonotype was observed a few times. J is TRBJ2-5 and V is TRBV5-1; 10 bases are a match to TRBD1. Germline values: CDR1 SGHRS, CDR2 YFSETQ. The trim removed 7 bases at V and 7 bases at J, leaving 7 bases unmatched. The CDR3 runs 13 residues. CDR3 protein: CASGDRDRGTQYF. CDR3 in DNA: TGCGCCAGCGGCGATCGGGACAGGGGGACCCAGTACTTC.

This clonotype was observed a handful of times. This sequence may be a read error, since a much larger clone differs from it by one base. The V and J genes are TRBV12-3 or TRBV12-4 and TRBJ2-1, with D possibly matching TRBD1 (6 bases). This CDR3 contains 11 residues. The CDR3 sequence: CASRLGGPQFF. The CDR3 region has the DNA TGTGCCAGCAGGTTAGGGGGACCCCAGTTCTTC.

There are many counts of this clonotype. The CDR3 DNA reads as TGTGCCAGCAGCTTAGAAAGGGGCCACGAGCAGTACTTC. This sequence encodes CASSLERGHEQYF. The chain has TRBV7-9 and TRBJ2-7; weak D call: TRBD1 (5 bases). Between the trimmed V and J ends, which lost 1 base and 5 bases, there was a span of 9 bases. CDR1 is SEHNR, CDR2 FQNEAQ, per germline (reference sequence). The CDR3 loop spans 13 amino acids.

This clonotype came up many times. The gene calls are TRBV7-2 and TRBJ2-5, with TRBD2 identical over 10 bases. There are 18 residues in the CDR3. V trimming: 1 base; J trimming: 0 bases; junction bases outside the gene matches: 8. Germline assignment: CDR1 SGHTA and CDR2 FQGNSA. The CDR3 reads CASSLGTSGASYQETQYF. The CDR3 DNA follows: TGTGCCAGCAGCTTAGGAACTAGCGGGGCCAGCTACCAAGAGACCCAGTACTTC.

The CDR3 coding sequence is TGTGCCAGCAGTTACGCGGCTAGCGGCTCCTACGAGCAGTACTTC. Translation: CASSYAASGSYEQYF. The chain is built from TRBV6-5 and TRBJ2-7; 7 positions match TRBD2. The CDR3 covers 15 residues. Germline V gives CDR1 MNHEY, CDR2 SVGAGI. With 2 bases clipped from V and 0 bases from J, the junction kept 4 bases outside the gene matches.

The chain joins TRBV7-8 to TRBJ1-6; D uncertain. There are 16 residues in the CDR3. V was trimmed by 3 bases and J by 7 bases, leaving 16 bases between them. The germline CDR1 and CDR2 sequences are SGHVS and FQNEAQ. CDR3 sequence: CASSFALPGENSPLHF. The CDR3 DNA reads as TGTGCCAGCAGCTTCGCACTCCCTGGGGAGAATTCACCCCTCCACTTT. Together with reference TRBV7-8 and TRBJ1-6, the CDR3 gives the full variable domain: GAGVSQSPRYKVAKRGQDVALRCDPISGHVSLFWYQQALGQGPEFLTYFQNEAQLDKSGLPSDRFFAERPEGSVSTLKIQRTQQEDSAVYLCASSFALPGENSPLHFGNGTRLTVT.

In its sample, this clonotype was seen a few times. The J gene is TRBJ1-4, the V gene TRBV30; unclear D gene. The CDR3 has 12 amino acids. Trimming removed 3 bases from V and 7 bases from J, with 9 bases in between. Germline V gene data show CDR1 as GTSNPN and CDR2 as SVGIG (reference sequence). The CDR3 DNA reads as TGTGCCTGGAGCCGGGCGGGTGAAAAACTGTTTTTT. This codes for CAWSRAGEKLFF.

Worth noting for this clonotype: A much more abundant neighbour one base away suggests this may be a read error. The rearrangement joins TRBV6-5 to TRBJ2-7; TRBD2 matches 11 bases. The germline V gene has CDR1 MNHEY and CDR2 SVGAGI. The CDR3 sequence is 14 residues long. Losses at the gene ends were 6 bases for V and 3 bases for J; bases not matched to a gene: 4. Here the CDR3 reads CASRLAGGNYEQYF. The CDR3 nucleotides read TGTGCCAGCAGGCTAGCGGGGGGAAACTACGAGCAGTACTTC.

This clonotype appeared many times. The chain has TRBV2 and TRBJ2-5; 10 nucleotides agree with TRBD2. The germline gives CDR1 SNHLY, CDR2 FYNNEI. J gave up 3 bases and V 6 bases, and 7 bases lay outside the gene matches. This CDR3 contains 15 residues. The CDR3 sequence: CASSPFLAGEETQYF. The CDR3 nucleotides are TGTGCCAGCAGCCCCTTCCTAGCGGGGGAAGAGACCCAGTACTTC.

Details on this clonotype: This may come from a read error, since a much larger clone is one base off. CDR3 sequence reads: CASMTGGVNGELFF. CDR3 DNA: TGTGCCTCCATGACAGGGGGCGTTAACGGGGAGCTGTTTTTT. J is TRBJ2-2 and V is TRBV12-3 or TRBV12-4, with 10 bases fitting TRBD1. V shed 11 bases, J shed 7 bases, and the junction held 10 bases outside the gene matches. CDR3 length: 14 amino acids.

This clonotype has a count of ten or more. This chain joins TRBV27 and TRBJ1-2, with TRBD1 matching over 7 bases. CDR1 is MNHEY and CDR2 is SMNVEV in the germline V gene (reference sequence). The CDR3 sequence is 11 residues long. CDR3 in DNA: TGTGCACCTCAGGGGGGAGATGGCTACACCTTC. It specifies CAPQGGDGYTF.

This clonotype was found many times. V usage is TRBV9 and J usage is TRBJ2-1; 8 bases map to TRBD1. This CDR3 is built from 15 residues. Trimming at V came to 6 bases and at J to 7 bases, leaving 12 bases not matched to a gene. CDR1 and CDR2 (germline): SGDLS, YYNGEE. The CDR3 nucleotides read TGTGCCAGCACCCTTGAAGGACAGGGCGGGAATGAGCAGTTCTTC. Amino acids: CASTLEGQGGNEQFF.

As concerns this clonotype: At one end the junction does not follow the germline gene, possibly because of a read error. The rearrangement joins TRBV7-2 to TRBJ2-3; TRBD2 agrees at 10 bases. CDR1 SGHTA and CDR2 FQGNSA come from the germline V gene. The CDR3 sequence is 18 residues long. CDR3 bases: TGTGCCGGCAGCTTAGTAGGGGCCAGCGGGGGGGCAGCGGATACGCAGTATTTT. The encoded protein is CAGSLVGASGGAADTQYF.

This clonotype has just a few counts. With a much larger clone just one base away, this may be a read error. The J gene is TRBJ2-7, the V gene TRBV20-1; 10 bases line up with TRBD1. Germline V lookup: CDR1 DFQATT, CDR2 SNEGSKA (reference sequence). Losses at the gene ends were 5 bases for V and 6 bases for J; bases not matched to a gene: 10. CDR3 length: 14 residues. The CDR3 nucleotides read TGCAGTGCTGAATGCCGGGACAGGGGTTTCGAGCAGTACTTC. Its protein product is CSAECRDRGFEQYF.

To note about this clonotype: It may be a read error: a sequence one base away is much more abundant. Written as DNA, the CDR3 is TGCGCCAGCAGTGAGTCGGCTAATTCACCCCCCCACTTT. Its translation: CASSESANSPPHF. This chain links TRBV10-2 with TRBJ1-6; D gene uncertain. Looked up from germline, CDR1 is WSHSY and CDR2 is SAAADI. This CDR3 region has 13 residues.

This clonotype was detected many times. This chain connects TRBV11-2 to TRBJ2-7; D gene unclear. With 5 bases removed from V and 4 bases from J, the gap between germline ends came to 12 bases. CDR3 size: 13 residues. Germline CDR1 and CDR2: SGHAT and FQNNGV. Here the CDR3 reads CASSLLVTYEQYF. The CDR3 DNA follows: TGTGCCAGCAGCCTACTCGTCACATACGAGCAGTACTTC.

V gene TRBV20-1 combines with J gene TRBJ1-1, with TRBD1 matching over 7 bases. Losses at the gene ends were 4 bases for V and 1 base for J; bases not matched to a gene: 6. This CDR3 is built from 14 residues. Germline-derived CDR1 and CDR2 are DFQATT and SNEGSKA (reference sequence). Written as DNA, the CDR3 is TGCAGTGCTACGTCCGGACAGGCGAACACTGAAGCTTTCTTT. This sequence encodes CSATSGQANTEAFF.

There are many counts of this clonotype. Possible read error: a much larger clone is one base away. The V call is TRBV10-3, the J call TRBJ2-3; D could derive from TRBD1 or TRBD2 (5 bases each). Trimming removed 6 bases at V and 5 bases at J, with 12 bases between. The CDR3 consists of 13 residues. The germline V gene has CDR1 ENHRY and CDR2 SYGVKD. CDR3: CAIRAMGEDTQYF. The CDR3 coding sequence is TGTGCCATCAGGGCTATGGGGGAAGATACGCAGTATTTT.

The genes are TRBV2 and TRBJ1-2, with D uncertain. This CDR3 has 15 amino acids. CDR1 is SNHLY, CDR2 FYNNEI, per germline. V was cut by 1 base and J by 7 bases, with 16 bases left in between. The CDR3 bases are TGTGCCAGCAGTGAAGAAACAGAGTGGAGTGGTGGCTACACCTTC. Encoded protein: CASSEETEWSGGYTF.

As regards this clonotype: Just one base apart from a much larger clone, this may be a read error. The CDR3 is CTSSLASGGQNIQYF. As DNA, the CDR3 is TGTACCAGCAGCTTAGCATCGGGGGGCCAAAACATTCAGTACTTC. V usage is TRBV7-2 and J usage is TRBJ2-4, with a tentative D call TRBD2 (7 bases). CDR3 length: 15 amino acids. Trimming pared 0 bases from V and 5 bases from J, leaving 11 bases between. CDR1 is SGHTA, CDR2 FQGNSA, per germline.

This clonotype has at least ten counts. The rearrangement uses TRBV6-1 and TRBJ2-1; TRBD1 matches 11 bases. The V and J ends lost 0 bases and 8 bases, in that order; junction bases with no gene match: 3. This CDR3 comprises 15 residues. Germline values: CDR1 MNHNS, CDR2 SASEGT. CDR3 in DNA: TGTGCCAGCAGTGAAGCGGGACAGGGGGGCGATGAGCAGTTCTTC. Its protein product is CASSEAGQGGDEQFF.

This chain's CDR3 is CASSPMGQGVGYEQYF. The CDR3, as DNA: TGTGCCAGCTCACCGATGGGACAGGGGGTCGGGTACGAGCAGTACTTC. This chain uses TRBV18 with TRBJ2-7, with TRBD1 identical over 11 bases. V shed 3 bases and J 4 bases; nucleotides not matched to a gene: 8. This CDR3 is built from 16 residues. Germline CDR1 reads KGHSH; CDR2 reads LQKENI.

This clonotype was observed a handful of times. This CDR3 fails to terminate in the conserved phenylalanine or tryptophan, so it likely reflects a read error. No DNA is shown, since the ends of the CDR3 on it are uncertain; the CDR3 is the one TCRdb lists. CDR3 protein: CASSQRERLRAVL. V and J are TRBV3-1 and TRBJ2-7. The CDR3 contains 13 residues when both ends are counted. CDR1 and CDR2 (germline): LGHDT, YNNKEL (reference sequence).

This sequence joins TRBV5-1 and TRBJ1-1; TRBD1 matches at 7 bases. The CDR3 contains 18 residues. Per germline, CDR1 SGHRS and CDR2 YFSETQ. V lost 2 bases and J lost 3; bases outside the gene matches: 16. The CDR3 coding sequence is TGCGCCAGCAGCTTCTCGTTCAGGACAGGAATACGGGACACTGAAGCTTTCTTT. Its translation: CASSFSFRTGIRDTEAFF.

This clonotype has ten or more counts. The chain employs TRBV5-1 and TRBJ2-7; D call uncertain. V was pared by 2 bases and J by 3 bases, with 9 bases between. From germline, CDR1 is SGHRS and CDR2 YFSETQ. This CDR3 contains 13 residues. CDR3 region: CASSLQINYEQYF. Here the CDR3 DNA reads TGCGCCAGCAGCTTACAGATCAACTACGAGCAGTACTTC.

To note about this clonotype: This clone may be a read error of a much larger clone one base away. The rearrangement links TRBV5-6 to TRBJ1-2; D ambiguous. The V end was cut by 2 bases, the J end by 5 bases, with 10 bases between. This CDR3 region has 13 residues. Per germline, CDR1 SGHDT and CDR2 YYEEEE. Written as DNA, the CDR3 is TGTGCCAGCAGCTTCCTGGGCTATTATGGCTACACCTTC. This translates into CASSFLGYYGYTF.